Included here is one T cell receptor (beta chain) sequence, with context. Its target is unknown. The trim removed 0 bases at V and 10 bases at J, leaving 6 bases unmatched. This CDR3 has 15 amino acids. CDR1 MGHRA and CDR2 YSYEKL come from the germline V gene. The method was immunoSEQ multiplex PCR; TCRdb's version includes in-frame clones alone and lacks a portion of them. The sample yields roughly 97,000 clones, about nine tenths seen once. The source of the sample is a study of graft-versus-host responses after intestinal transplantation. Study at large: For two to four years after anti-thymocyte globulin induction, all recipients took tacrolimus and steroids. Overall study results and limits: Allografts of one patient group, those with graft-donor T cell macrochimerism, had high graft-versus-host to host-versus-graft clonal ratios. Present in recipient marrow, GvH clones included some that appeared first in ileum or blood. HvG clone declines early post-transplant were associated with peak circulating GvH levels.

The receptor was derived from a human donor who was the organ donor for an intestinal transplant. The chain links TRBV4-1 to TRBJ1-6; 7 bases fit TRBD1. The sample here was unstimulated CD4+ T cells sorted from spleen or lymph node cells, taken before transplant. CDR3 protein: CASSQETGVGSPLHF. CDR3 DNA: TGCGCCAGCAGCCAAGAAACAGGGGTGGGATCACCCCTCCACTTT.